The sequence of this T cell receptor beta chain was determined in a study of immune evolution from preneoplasia to lung adenocarcinoma. The CDR3 contains 14 residues. V gave up 8 bases and J gave up 8 bases, with 18 bases separating them. Germline V gene data show CDR1 as MNHEY and CDR2 as SVGAGI. Repertoires were generated with immunoSEQ multiplex PCR, while TCRdb's copy carries only in-frame clones and drops some. The repertoire holds 7,500 to 10,000 clones, with approximately 79% as singletons. Histologic diagnosis was independently verified by two lung pathologists. The chain carries TRBV6-5 and TRBJ1-4, with D possibly being TRBD1 (6 bases). The TCR was taken from a person aged 80 or older with lung adenocarcinoma. The sequenced sample consisted of FFPE lung adenocarcinoma in situ tissue. The CDR3 coding sequence is TGTGCCAGCCGTTCGGGGGGGCCGCAGGAAAAACTGTTTTTT. This translates into CASRSGGPQEKLFF.